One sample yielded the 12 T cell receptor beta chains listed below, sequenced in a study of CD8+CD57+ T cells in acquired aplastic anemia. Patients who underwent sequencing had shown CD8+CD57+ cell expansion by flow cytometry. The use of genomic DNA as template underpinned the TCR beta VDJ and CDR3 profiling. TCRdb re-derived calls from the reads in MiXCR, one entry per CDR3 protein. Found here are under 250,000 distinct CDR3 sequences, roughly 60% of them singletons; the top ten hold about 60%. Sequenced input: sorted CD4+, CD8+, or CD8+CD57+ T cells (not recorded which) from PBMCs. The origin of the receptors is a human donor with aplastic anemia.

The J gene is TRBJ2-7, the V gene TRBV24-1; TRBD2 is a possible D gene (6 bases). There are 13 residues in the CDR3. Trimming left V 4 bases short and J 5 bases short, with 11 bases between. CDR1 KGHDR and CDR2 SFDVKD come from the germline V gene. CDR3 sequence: CATSEQGGNEQYF. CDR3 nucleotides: TGTGCCACCAGTGAGCAGGGAGGAAACGAGCAGTACTTC.

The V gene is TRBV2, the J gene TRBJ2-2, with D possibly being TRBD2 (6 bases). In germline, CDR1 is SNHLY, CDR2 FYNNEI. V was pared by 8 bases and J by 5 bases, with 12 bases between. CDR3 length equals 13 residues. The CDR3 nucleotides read TGTGCCAGCCTCCTGGGGAGGACCGGGGAGCTGTTTTTT. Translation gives CASLLGRTGELFF.

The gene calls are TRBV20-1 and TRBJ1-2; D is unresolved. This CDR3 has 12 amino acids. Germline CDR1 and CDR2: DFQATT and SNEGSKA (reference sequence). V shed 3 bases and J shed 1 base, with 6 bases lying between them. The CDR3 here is CSASGDNYGYTF. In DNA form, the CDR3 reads TGCAGTGCTAGCGGGGATAACTATGGCTACACCTTC.

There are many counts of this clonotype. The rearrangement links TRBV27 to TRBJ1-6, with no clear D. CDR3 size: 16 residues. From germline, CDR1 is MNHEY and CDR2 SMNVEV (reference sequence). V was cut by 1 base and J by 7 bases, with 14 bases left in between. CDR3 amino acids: CASSLYGRTSNSPLHF. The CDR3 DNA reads TGTGCCAGCAGTTTATATGGCCGTACCTCCAATTCACCCCTCCACTTT.

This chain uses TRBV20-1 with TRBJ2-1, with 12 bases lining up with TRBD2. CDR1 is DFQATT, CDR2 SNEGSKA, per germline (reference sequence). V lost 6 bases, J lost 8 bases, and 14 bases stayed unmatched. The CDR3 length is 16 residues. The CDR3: CSASTTSGSREDEQFF. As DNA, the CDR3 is TGCAGTGCCTCCACGACTAGCGGGAGTCGGGAGGATGAGCAGTTCTTC.

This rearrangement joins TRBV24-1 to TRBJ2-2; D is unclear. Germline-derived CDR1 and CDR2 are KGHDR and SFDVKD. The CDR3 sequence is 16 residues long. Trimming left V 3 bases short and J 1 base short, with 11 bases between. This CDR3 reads CATSDKVDRNTGELFF. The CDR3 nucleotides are TGTGCCACCAGTGATAAGGTCGACCGGAACACCGGGGAGCTGTTTTTT.

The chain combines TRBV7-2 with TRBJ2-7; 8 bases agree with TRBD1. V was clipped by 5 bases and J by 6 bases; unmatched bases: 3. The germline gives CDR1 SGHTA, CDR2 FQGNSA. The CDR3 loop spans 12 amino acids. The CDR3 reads CASSARGLEQYF. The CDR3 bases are TGTGCCAGCAGCGCCAGGGGGCTCGAGCAGTACTTC.

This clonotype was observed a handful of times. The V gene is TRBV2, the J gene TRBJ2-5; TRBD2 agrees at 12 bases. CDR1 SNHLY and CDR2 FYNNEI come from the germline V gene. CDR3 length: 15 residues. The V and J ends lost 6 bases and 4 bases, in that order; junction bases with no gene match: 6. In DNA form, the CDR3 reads TGTGCCAGCAGGCCTCTAGCGGGGGGGCTAGAGACCCAGTACTTC. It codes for CASRPLAGGLETQYF.

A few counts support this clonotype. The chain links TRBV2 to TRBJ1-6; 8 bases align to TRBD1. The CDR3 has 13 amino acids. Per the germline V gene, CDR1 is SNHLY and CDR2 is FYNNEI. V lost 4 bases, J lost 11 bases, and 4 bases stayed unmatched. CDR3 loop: CASSGQGLAPLHF. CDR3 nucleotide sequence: TGTGCCAGCAGTGGACAGGGGCTGGCACCCCTCCACTTT.

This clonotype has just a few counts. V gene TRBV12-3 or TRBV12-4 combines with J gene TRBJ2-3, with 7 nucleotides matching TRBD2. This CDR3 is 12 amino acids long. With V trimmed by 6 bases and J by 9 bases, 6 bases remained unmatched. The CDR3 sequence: CASSPRGVTQYF. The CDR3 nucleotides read TGTGCCAGCAGCCCCCGGGGGGTGACGCAGTATTTT.

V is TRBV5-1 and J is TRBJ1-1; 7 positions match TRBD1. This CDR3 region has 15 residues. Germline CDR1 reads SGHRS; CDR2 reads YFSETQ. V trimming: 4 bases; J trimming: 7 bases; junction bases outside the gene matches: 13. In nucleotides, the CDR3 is TGCGCCAGCAGCGGAACGGACAGGTCTGCGGATGAAGCTTTCTTT. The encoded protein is CASSGTDRSADEAFF.

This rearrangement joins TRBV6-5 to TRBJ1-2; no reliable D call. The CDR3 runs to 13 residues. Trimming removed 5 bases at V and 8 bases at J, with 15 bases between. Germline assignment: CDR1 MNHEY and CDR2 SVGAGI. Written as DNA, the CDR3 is TGTGCCAGCAGTGGTTGGGAGGGAAGAGGCTACACCTTC. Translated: CASSGWEGRGYTF.